This passage covers 26 T cell receptor beta chains from one sample sequenced in a study of T cell responses to AZD1222 COVID-19 vaccine (dated by TCRdb to about 2021). Library generation was performed with the immunoSEQ multiplex PCR assay. This is the immuneACCESS table as TCRdb keeps it, with only in-frame sequences that have V and J called. A part of the clones is gone; compared with another copy, unresolved V genes explain less than half, and the rest is unexplained. The sample has approximately 100,000 clones on record, around 83% of them singletons. In total, the top ten clones hold over 1.2% of the sample. Per the publication, the time point label means: baseline before first vaccination. The source was peripheral blood, collected on day 0 of AZD1222 vaccination. The origin of the receptors is an adult in good health.

The V and J genes are TRBV6-5 and TRBJ2-1, with D hard to call. There are 14 residues in the CDR3. Germline V gene sequence: CDR1 MNHEY, CDR2 SVGAGI. V lost 0 bases and J lost 4, with 7 bases in between. Here the CDR3 reads CASSYSLAYNEQFF. Here the CDR3 DNA reads TGTGCCAGCAGTTACTCCCTCGCTTACAATGAGCAGTTCTTC.

This rearrangement joins TRBV24-1 to TRBJ2-5; D remains ambiguous. With 4 bases removed from V and 7 bases from J, the gap between germline ends came to 15 bases. Germline V gene sequence: CDR1 KGHDR, CDR2 SFDVKD. This CDR3 is built from 14 residues. The CDR3 DNA follows: TGTGCCACCAGTGAATCGGACCGCTTAGGGACCCAGTACTTC. Its protein product is CATSESDRLGTQYF.

This chain joins TRBV2 and TRBJ1-3, with 8 bases fitting TRBD1. The CDR3 length is 15 residues. The ends lost 4 bases at V and 2 bases at J; junction bases unmatched: 4. Germline V gene lookup returns CDR1 SNHLY and CDR2 FYNNEI. In DNA, the CDR3 is TGTGCCAGCAGTGGGCAGGGGGCGCCTGGAAACACCATATATTTT. It codes for CASSGQGAPGNTIYF.

The chain employs TRBV5-5 and TRBJ2-6; D ambiguous. V lost 1 base and J 1 base, leaving 6 bases between the germline ends. The CDR3 is 15 residues long. The V gene's germline CDR1 is SGHKS and CDR2 YYEKEE (reference sequence). The CDR3 here is CASSLTQSGANVLTF. The CDR3 DNA sequence: TGTGCCAGCAGCTTGACACAGTCTGGGGCCAACGTCCTGACTTTC.

The V gene is TRBV2, the J gene TRBJ1-4; no reliable D call. CDR3 length: 15 residues. V was shortened by 4 bases and J by 7 bases, with 16 bases between the two germline ends. Germline loops: CDR1 SNHLY, CDR2 FYNNEI. CDR3 protein: CASSVNRVSSEKLFF. The CDR3, as DNA: TGTGCCAGCAGTGTAAACCGGGTTTCTAGTGAAAAACTGTTTTTT. The variable domain in full, completed from reference TRBV2 and TRBJ1-4, reads EPEVTQTPSHQVTQMGQEVILRCVPISNHLYFYWYRQILGQKVEFLVSFYNNEISEKSEIFDDQFSVERPDGSNFTLKIRSTKLEDSAMYFCASSVNRVSSEKLFFGSGTQLSVL.

This sequence joins TRBV28 and TRBJ2-7; 13 positions match TRBD2. The CDR3 sequence is 15 residues long. Losses at the gene ends were 4 bases for V and 6 bases for J; bases not matched to a gene: 6. Per germline, CDR1 MDHEN and CDR2 SYDVKM. The CDR3 bases are TGTGCCAGCAGTTCAGTACTAGCGGGAGGGCTCGAGCAGTACTTC. Its translation is CASSSVLAGGLEQYF.

V gene TRBV7-2 combines with J gene TRBJ1-3; D is undetermined. CDR1 and CDR2 from the germline V gene are SGHTA and FQGNSA. The germline V and J ends were trimmed by 1 base and 0 bases, with 4 bases remaining between them. The CDR3 runs 14 residues. The CDR3 nucleotides are TGTGCCAGCAGCTTAGACAGCTCTGGAAACACCATATATTTT. It translates to CASSLDSSGNTIYF.

Concerning this clone itself: Germline is not matched at one junction end, which may reflect a read error. V and J are TRBV5-8 and TRBJ2-5; D might be TRBD1 (5 bases). Per the germline V gene, CDR1 is SGHTS and CDR2 is YDEGEE. The CDR3 is 13 residues long. CDR3 protein: CASSPQGLEAQYF. CDR3 DNA sequence: TGTGCCAGCAGCCCCCAGGGCTTAGAGGCCCAGTACTTC.

The chain joins TRBV7-2 to TRBJ1-2, with a possible D match to TRBD1 (6 bases). The germline V gene has CDR1 SGHTA and CDR2 FQGNSA. With 5 bases removed from V and 8 bases from J, the gap between germline ends came to 21 bases. The CDR3 is 15 residues long. Here the CDR3 DNA reads TGTGCCAGCAGCCCAGACGCCGGGACACGGGTAGGCTACACCTTC. It is translated as CASSPDAGTRVGYTF.

This clone was detected only once. V and J are TRBV19 and TRBJ2-1, with TRBD2 matching over 11 bases. CDR3 length equals 14 residues. Germline V lookup: CDR1 LNHDA, CDR2 SQIVND (reference sequence). V gave up 9 bases and J gave up 3 bases; unmatched junction bases: 4. CDR3 region: CASVAGGIYNEQFF. The CDR3 DNA is TGTGCCAGCGTAGCGGGAGGGATCTACAATGAGCAGTTCTTC.

V usage is TRBV19 and J usage is TRBJ1-4; D remains unclear. The CDR3 has 13 amino acids. Trimming shortened V by 6 bases and J by 2 bases, and 7 bases separated the two germline ends. Looked up from germline, CDR1 is LNHDA and CDR2 is SQIVND (reference sequence). CDR3 amino acids: CASSLKTNEKLFF. As DNA, the CDR3 is TGTGCCAGTAGCCTAAAGACTAATGAAAAACTGTTTTTT.

V is TRBV6-2 or TRBV6-3 and J is TRBJ1-1; TRBD1 is a possible D gene (6 bases). CDR3 size: 15 residues. Germline V gene sequence: CDR1 MNHEY, CDR2 SVGEGT. Trimming removed 5 bases at V and 0 bases at J, with 13 bases between. The chain's CDR3 is CASSETGTLNTEAFF. The DNA of the CDR3 is TGTGCCAGCAGTGAGACAGGTACCCTGAACACTGAAGCTTTCTTT.

The chain has TRBV5-4 and TRBJ2-5; tentatively, D is TRBD2 (6 bases). Germline CDR1 is SGHNT and CDR2 is YYREEE (reference sequence). The CDR3 covers 12 residues. V lost 7 bases and J lost 3, with 10 bases in between. CDR3 loop: CASSPGEETQYF. As DNA, the CDR3 is TGTGCCAGCTCCCCGGGGGAAGAGACCCAGTACTTC.

The chain carries TRBV7-2 and TRBJ2-1; D may be TRBD1 (6 bases). The CDR3 contains 19 residues. Trimming removed 6 bases from V and 6 bases from J, with 30 bases in between. CDR1 is SGHTA, CDR2 FQGNSA, per germline. The CDR3, as DNA: TGTGCCAGCAGGTTGGGGACATACTCACTGGTAGGTTCTCGCAATGAGCAGTTCTTC. It is translated as CASRLGTYSLVGSRNEQFF.

The chain combines TRBV3-1 (or the pseudogene TRBV3-2) with TRBJ1-2; 7 bases are a match to TRBD1. V gave up 1 base and J gave up 8 bases; unmatched junction bases: 7. Germline CDR1 is LGHDT and CDR2 is YNNKEL (reference sequence). The CDR3 spans 14 residues. CDR3 residues: CASSQGRDSRGYTF. CDR3 in DNA: TGTGCCAGCAGCCAAGGAAGGGACAGCCGGGGCTACACCTTC.

This chain uses TRBV7-2 with TRBJ1-6; perhaps TRBD1 as D (6 bases). V was trimmed by 2 bases and J by 13 bases, leaving 18 bases between them. This CDR3 region has 15 residues. CDR1 and CDR2 from the germline V gene are SGHTA and FQGNSA. Here the CDR3 DNA reads TGTGCCAGCAGCTTAAATTCAGGGGAACTCTCGCCCCTCCACTTT. Translated: CASSLNSGELSPLHF.

This chain joins TRBV4-2 and TRBJ1-4, with D hard to call. The length of the CDR3 is 14 residues. Germline V gene lookup returns CDR1 LGHNA and CDR2 YNFKEQ. Trimming pared 0 bases from V and 5 bases from J, leaving 7 bases between. This CDR3 reads CASSQERRNEKLFF. CDR3 DNA sequence: TGTGCCAGCAGCCAAGAACGCAGAAATGAAAAACTGTTTTTT.

The chain combines TRBV7-2 with TRBJ2-7, with a tentative D call TRBD2 (6 bases). This CDR3 has 14 amino acids. CDR1 is SGHTA and CDR2 is FQGNSA in the germline V gene. Trimming took off 2 bases at V and 2 bases at J, with 10 bases between the two ends. The CDR3 region has the DNA TGTGCCAGCAGCTTAACGGGAGAACCCTACGAGCAGTACTTC. It is translated as CASSLTGEPYEQYF.

This chain uses TRBV7-9 with TRBJ1-1; TRBD1 might be the D (6 bases). This CDR3 is 16 amino acids long. Germline V gives CDR1 SEHNR, CDR2 FQNEAQ (reference sequence). The V end lost 5 bases, the J end lost 3 bases, and 19 bases lay between the germline ends. The CDR3 loop is CASSLDRTTSDTEAFF. Written as DNA, the CDR3 is TGTGCCAGCAGCCTAGACAGGACGACTTCTGACACTGAAGCTTTCTTT. Using reference TRBV7-9 and TRBJ1-1 for the parts outside the CDR3, the full variable domain is DTGVSQNPRHKITKRGQNVTFRCDPISEHNRLYWYRQTLGQGPEFLTYFQNEAQLEKSRLLSDRFSAERPKGSFSTLEIQRTEQGDSAMYLCASSLDRTTSDTEAFFGQGTRLTVV.

V usage is TRBV7-9 and J usage is TRBJ1-6; D may be TRBD1 (6 bases). Trimming took off 1 base at V and 8 bases at J, with 9 bases between the two ends. The CDR3 spans 14 residues. Germline CDR1 is SEHNR and CDR2 is FQNEAQ (reference sequence). In nucleotides, the CDR3 is TGTGCCAGCAGCTTAGACAGGGCTCATTCACCCCTCCACTTT. Its protein is CASSLDRAHSPLHF.

The rearrangement joins TRBV5-1 to TRBJ1-1, with D perhaps matching TRBD1 (5 bases). Germline CDR1 reads SGHRS; CDR2 reads YFSETQ. Trimming removed 3 bases at V and 5 bases at J, with 11 bases between. This CDR3 is built from 13 residues. The CDR3 is CASSSYEGTEAFF. The DNA of the CDR3 is TGCGCCAGCAGCTCGTACGAGGGGACTGAAGCTTTCTTT.

J is TRBJ1-2 and V is TRBV30, with 8 bases fitting TRBD1. Losses at the gene ends were 3 bases for V and 4 bases for J; bases not matched to a gene: 7. Germline V CDR1 and CDR2: GTSNPN, SVGIG (reference sequence). The CDR3 runs to 14 residues. The CDR3 DNA is TGTGCCTGGAGGCCACAGGGGGACCCCTATGGCTACACCTTC. Protein sequence: CAWRPQGDPYGYTF. The variable domain in full, completed from reference TRBV30 and TRBJ1-2, reads SQTIHQWPATLVQPVGSPLSLECTVEGTSNPNLYWYRQAAGRGLQLLFYSVGIGQISSEVPQNLSASRPQDRQFILSSKKLLLSDSGFYLCAWRPQGDPYGYTFGSGTRLTVV.

This clone was detected a few times. The chain is built from TRBV28 and TRBJ1-2; D is perhaps TRBD1 (6 bases). CDR1 and CDR2 from the germline V gene are MDHEN and SYDVKM. There are 16 residues in the CDR3. The V gene lost 5 bases and the J gene lost 2 bases, with 18 bases spanning the gap. The CDR3 coding sequence is TGTGCCAGCAGTGTCTACAGGGTTCCACAGAACTATGGCTACACCTTC. Residues: CASSVYRVPQNYGYTF.

This sequence joins TRBV6-6 and TRBJ2-1; 10 bases are shared with TRBD1. The CDR3 extends over 17 amino acids. Trimming at V came to 5 bases and at J to 3 bases, leaving 10 bases not matched to a gene. Per germline, CDR1 MNHNY and CDR2 SVGAGI (reference sequence). CDR3 sequence: CASSRLPGQGIYNEQFF. In DNA, the CDR3 is TGTGCCAGCAGTCGATTGCCGGGACAGGGGATCTACAATGAGCAGTTCTTC.

The rearrangement joins TRBV7-2 to TRBJ1-1, with TRBD1 as a possible D gene (5 bases). CDR1 is SGHTA, CDR2 FQGNSA, per germline. The CDR3 length is 14 residues. Trimming cost V 1 base and J 5 bases, with 11 bases left between them. For the CDR3, the DNA is TGTGCCAGCAGCTTAGAATCGGGGGGGACTGAAGCTTTCTTT. As protein: CASSLESGGTEAFF.

CDR3 sequence reads: CASSPPAADANYEQYF. The CDR3 DNA is TGTGCCAGCAGTCCGCCCGCAGCGGACGCAAACTACGAGCAGTACTTC. The chain recombines TRBV28 with TRBJ2-7, with D perhaps TRBD2 (5 bases). In germline, CDR1 is MDHEN, CDR2 SYDVKM. The CDR3 runs to 16 residues. V lost 5 bases, J lost 3 bases, and 20 bases lay in between.